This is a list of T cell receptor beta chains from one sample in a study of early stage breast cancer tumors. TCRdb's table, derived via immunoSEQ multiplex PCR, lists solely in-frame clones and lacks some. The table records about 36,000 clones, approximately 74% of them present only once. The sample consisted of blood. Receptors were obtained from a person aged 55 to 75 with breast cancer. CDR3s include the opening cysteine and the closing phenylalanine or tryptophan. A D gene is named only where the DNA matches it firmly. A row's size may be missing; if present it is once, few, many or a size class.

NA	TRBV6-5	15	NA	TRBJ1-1	CASSYGNTGRTEAFF	TGTGCCAGCAGTTACGGGAATACAGGGAGGACTGAAGCTTTCTTT
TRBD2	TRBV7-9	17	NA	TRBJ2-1	CASSSHPLAGGYNEQFF	TGTGCCAGCAGCTCCCACCCACTAGCGGGAGGGTACAATGAGCAGTTCTTC
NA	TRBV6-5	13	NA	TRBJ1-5	CASSAGYNQPQHF	TGTGCCAGCAGTGCAGGGTACAATCAGCCCCAGCATTTT
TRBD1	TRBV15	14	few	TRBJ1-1	CATRDRTLSTEAFF	TGTGCCACCAGGGACAGGACCTTGAGCACTGAAGCTTTCTTT
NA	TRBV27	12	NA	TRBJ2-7	CASSSPTREQYF	TGTGCCAGCAGTTCCCCGACCCGGGAGCAGTACTTC
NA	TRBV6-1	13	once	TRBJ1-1	CASSDRQHTEAFF	TGTGCCAGCAGTGATCGGCAGCACACTGAAGCTTTCTTT
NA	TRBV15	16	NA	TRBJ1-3	CATSRSRQSSGNTIYF	TGTGCCACCAGCAGATCGCGACAGAGCTCTGGAAACACCATATATTTT
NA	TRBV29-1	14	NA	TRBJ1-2	CSVEPPGANYGYTF	TGCAGCGTTGAGCCGCCAGGAGCTAACTATGGCTACACCTTC
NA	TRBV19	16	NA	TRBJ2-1	CASSIRSSQSYNEQFF	TGTGCCAGTAGTATAAGGTCCTCTCAGTCCTACAATGAGCAGTTCTTC
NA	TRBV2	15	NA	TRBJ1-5	CASSFESFRNQPQHF	TGTGCCAGCAGCTTCGAGTCGTTTCGCAATCAGCCCCAGCATTTT
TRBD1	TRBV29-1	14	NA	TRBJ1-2	CSVTPTGEGYGYTF	TGCAGCGTTACGCCCACAGGGGAGGGGTATGGCTACACCTTC
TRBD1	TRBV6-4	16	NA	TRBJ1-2	CASSGQQGQGAAGYTF	TGTGCCAGCAGTGGGCAACAGGGGCAGGGAGCGGCGGGCTACACCTTC
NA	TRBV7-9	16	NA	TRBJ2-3	CASSSTVQASTDTQYF	TGTGCCAGCAGCTCAACGGTTCAGGCTAGCACAGATACGCAGTATTTT
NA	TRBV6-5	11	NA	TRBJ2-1	CASKRGNEQFF	TGTGCCAGCAAACGGGGCAATGAGCAGTTCTTC
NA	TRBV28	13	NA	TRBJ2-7	CASRFPGFHEQYF	TGTGCCAGCAGGTTTCCAGGGTTCCACGAGCAGTACTTC
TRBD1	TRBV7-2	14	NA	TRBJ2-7	CASSPGQGFHEQYF	TGTGCCAGCAGTCCGGGACAGGGGTTCCACGAGCAGTACTTC
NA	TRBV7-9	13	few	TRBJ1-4	CASSPGRNEKLFF	TGTGCCAGCAGCCCGGGCCGTAATGAAAAACTGTTTTTT
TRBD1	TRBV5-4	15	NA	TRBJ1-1	CASSLAGTGNTEAFF	TGTGCCAGCAGCTTGGCCGGGACAGGGAACACTGAAGCTTTCTTT
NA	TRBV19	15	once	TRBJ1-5	CASSLRYGRGQPQHF	TGTGCCAGTAGTCTCCGGTACGGTCGGGGTCAGCCCCAGCATTTT
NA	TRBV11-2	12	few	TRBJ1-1	CASSLLSGRAFF	TGTGCCAGCAGCTTATTGAGCGGGCGAGCTTTCTTT
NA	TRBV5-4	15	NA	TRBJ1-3	CASSRFQGAGNTIYF	TGTGCCAGCAGCCGCTTTCAGGGAGCTGGAAACACCATATATTTT
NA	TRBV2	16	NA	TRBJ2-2	CASRARGRGNNGELFF	TGTGCCAGCAGGGCCAGGGGTCGCGGGAATAACGGGGAGCTGTTTTTT
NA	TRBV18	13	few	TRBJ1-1	CASSREAGTEAFF	TGTGCCAGCTCTCGCGAGGCGGGCACTGAAGCTTTCTTT
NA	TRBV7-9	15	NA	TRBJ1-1	CASSLVQAPWTEAFF	TGTGCCAGCAGCTTAGTGCAGGCCCCGTGGACTGAAGCTTTCTTT
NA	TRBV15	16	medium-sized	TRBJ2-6	CATGKDGASGANVLTF	TGTGCCACCGGGAAAGACGGCGCCTCTGGGGCCAACGTCCTGACTTTC
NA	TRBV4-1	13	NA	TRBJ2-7	CASSRSLSYEQYF	TGCGCCAGCAGCCGCTCCCTCTCCTACGAGCAGTACTTC
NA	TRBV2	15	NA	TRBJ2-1	CASGSRTSSYNEQFF	TGTGCCAGCGGCTCAAGGACGAGCTCCTACAATGAGCAGTTCTTC
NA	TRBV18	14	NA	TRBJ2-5	CASSPTFLLETQYF	TGTGCCAGCTCACCAACGTTCCTACTAGAGACCCAGTACTTC
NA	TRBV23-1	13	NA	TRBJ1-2	CAAEGAPKYGYTF	TGCGCCGCTGAAGGGGCCCCCAAGTATGGCTACACCTTC
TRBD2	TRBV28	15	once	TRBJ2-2	CASTQLARSTGELFF	TGTGCCAGCACTCAACTAGCGAGATCCACCGGGGAGCTGTTTTTT
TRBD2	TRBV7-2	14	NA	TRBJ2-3	CASSSGGSTDTQYF	TGTGCCAGCAGCTCGGGGGGTAGCACAGATACGCAGTATTTT
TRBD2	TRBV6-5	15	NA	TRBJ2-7	CASSYTGLYPYEQYF	TGTGCCAGCAGTTACACGGGACTATATCCTTACGAGCAGTACTTC